This T cell receptor beta chain comes out of a study of T cell responses to AZD1222 COVID-19 vaccine. Regarding the study as a whole: Baseline seropositives among AZD1222 recipients totaled only six or seven. The CD4 TCRs associated with vaccination extended across spike and predominated at 160-218 and 743-854. Every sample of the repertoires postdated the peak T cell response.

As concerns this clone: Antigen: not known.

The method was immunoSEQ multiplex PCR; TCRdb's version includes in-frame clones alone and lacks a portion of them. The repertoire holds around 140,000 clones, with 90% to 95% as singletons. The sequence derives from an adult who had recovered from COVID-19. The sequencing here drew on peripheral blood, taken after recovery from COVID-19.

CDR3 in amino acids: CASSLGTSRGYGYTF. The CDR3 nucleotides read TGCGCCAGCAGCTTGGGGACGAGCAGGGGATATGGCTACACCTTC. The genes are TRBV5-1 and TRBJ1-2, with D perhaps matching TRBD1 (6 bases). The CDR3 consists of 15 residues. The germline CDR1 and CDR2 sequences are SGHRS and YFSETQ. Trimming left V 0 bases short and J 5 bases short, with 14 bases between.